The entry that follows covers one T cell receptor beta chain sequence. The protocol was immunoSEQ multiplex PCR, while the TCRdb copy is restricted to in-frame clones and leaves out a portion. The data contain some 14,000 clones, roughly 72% of them seen just once; the ten biggest clones take up 25% to 30%. This sample was included in a study of somatic mutations in cytotoxic T cells in rheumatoid arthritis. This CDR3 spans 16 amino acids. Unmatched junction bases numbered 8, after V lost 3 bases and J lost 1 base. CDR1 and CDR2 (germline): MDHEN, SYDVKM. The clonotype was recovered from an adult with rheumatoid arthritis. The rearrangement uses TRBV28 and TRBJ1-2; 7 nucleotides line up with TRBD1. Sequenced: CD8+ T cells sorted from blood. CDR3 nucleotides: TGTGCCAGCAGTTTTGACAGGGTTATTGGTAACTATGGCTACACCTTC. Translation gives CASSFDRVIGNYGYTF.